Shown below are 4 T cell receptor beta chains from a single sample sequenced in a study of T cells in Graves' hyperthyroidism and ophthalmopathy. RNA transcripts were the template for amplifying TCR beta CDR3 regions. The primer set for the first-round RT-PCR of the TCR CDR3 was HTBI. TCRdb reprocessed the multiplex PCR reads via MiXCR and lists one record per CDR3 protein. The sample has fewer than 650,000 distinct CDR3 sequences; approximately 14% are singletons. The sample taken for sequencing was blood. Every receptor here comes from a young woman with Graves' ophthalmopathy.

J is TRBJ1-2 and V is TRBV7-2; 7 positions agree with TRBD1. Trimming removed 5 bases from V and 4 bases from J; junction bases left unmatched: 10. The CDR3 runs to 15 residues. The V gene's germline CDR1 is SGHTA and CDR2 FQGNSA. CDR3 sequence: CASSPQTGNSYGYTF. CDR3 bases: TGTGCCAGCAGCCCACAGACAGGGAATAGCTATGGCTACACCTTC. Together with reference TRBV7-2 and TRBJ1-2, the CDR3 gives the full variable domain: GAGVSQSPSNKVTEKGKDVELRCDPISGHTALYWYRQSLGQGLEFLIYFQGNSAPDKSGLPSDRFSAERTGGSVSTLTIQRTQQEDSAVYLCASSPQTGNSYGYTFGSGTRLTVV.

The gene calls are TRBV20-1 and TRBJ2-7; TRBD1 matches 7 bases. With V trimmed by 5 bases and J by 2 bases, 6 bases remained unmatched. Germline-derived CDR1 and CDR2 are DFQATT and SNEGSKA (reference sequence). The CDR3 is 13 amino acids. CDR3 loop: CSAQQTGTYEQYF. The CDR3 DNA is TGCAGTGCTCAACAGACAGGGACCTACGAGCAGTACTTC.

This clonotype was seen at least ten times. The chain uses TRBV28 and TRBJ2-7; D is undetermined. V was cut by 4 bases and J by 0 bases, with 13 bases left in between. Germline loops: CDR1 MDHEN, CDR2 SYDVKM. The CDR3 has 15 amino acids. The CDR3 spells CASSSGALSSYEQYF. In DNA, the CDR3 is TGTGCCAGCAGTTCCGGAGCCCTGAGCTCCTACGAGCAGTACTTC.

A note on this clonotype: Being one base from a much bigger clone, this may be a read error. CDR3 DNA sequence: TGTGCCAGCGGCCCTTGGGACAGGGGGGATTCACCCCTCCACTTT. Its translation is CASGPWDRGDSPLHF. The chain employs TRBV7-2 and TRBJ1-6; the match to TRBD1 covers 11 bases. Per the germline V gene, CDR1 is SGHTA and CDR2 is FQGNSA. CDR3 size: 15 residues. Trimming removed 8 bases from V and 8 bases from J; junction bases left unmatched: 8. Full variable domain (remainder filled in from reference TRBV7-2 and TRBJ1-6): GAGVSQSPSNKVTEKGKDVELRCDPISGHTALYWYRQSLGQGLEFLIYFQGNSAPDKSGLPSDRFSAERTGGSVSTLTIQRTQQEDSAVYLCASGPWDRGDSPLHFGNGTRLTVT.